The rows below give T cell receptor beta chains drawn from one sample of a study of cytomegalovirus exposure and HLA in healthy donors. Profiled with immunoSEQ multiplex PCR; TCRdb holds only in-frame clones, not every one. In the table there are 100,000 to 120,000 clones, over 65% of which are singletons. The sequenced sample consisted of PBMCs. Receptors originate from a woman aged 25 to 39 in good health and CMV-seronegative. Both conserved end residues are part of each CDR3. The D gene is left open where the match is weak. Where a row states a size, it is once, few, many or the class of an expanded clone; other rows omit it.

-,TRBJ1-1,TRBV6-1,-,TGTGCCAGCACCAACGGGAGGATCATGAACACTGAAGCTTTCTTT,CASTNGRIMNTEAFF
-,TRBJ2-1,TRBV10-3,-,TGTGCCACCCGGGCCGTCGACTATCAGTTCTTC,CATRAVDYQFF
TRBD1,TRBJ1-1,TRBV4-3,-,TGCGCCAGCAGCCAAGGAGGACAGGGGGTAGACACTGAAGCTTTCTTT,CASSQGGQGVDTEAFF
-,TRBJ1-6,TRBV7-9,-,TGTGCCAGCAGCTCCGGTATAGGGGATTCACCCCTCCACTTT,CASSSGIGDSPLHF
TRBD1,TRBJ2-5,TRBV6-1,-,TGTGCCAGCAGTGGAGACAGGGCCGGAGAGACCCAGTACTTC,CASSGDRAGETQYF
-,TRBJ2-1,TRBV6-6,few,TGTGCCAGCAGTTACTTCGACAATGAGCAGTTCTTC,CASSYFDNEQFF
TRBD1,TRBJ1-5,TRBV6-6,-,TGTGCCAGCAGCCCCGGGACAGGGCTTAGCAATCAGCCCCAGCATTTT,CASSPGTGLSNQPQHF
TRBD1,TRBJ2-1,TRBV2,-,TGTGCCAGCACTAGACAGGGGATAGACAATGAGCAGTTCTTC,CASTRQGIDNEQFF
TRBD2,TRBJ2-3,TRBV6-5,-,TGTGCCAGCAGTAATAGCGGGGGGGCAGGGGATACGCAGTATTTT,CASSNSGGAGDTQYF
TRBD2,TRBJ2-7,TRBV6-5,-,TGTGCCAGCAGCCCGATGACGGGAGGGGATTACGAGCAGTACTTC,CASSPMTGGDYEQYF
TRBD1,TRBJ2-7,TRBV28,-,TGTGCCAGCAGTTCAGTTGGGGGGACAGGGGTCTACGAGCAGTACTTC,CASSSVGGTGVYEQYF
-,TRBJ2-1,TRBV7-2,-,TGTGCCAGCAGCTTAACTCCACGAAGTGAGCAGTTCTTC,CASSLTPRSEQFF
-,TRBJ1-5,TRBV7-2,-,TGTGCCAGCAGCTCCAGGGTTTTCGGTCAGCCCCAGCATTTT,CASSSRVFGQPQHF
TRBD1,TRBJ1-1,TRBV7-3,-,TGTGCCAGCAGCCAAACAGGGGGCTACACTGAAGCTTTCTTT,CASSQTGGYTEAFF
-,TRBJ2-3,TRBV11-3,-,TGTGCCAGCAGCACCGACTCAGATACGCAGTATTTT,CASSTDSDTQYF
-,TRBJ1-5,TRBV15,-,TGTGCCACCAGCAGAGATATCTGGGGCCTGGAGCCCCAGCATTTT,CATSRDIWGLEPQHF
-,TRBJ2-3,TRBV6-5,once,TGTGCCAGCAGGCCTAATGTACTCATAGATACGCAGTATTTT,CASRPNVLIDTQYF